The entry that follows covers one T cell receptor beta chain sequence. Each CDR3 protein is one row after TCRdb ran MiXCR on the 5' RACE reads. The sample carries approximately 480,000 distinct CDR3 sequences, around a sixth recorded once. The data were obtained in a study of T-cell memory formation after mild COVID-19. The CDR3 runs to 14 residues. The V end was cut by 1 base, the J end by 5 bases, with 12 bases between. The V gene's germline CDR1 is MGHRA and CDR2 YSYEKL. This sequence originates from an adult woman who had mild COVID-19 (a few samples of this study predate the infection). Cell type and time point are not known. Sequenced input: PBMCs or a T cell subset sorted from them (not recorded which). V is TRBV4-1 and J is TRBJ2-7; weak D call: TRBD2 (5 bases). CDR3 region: CASSQVREVHEQYF. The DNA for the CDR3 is TGCGCCAGCAGCCAAGTTCGGGAAGTTCACGAGCAGTACTTC.